The T cell receptor beta chain described here comes from a study of blood T cell repertoires in COVID-19. About the study: The United States, Italy and Spain supplied acute and convalescent COVID-19 samples. T cells, B-cell-depleted T cells, or PBMCs provided the cDNA or gDNA that served as material.

Methods used by the authors: For nucleated cells, counts were estimated from reference gene primer amplification. Assay: immunoSEQ multiplex PCR; the TCRdb copy retains only in-frame clones and omits some. V, J and clone size were drawn from that table, and D and trimming were deduced from the DNA. This sample has hundreds of thousands of clones, with approximately 80% found just once. CDR1 and CDR2 (germline): SGDLS, YYNGEE. The CDR3 contains 15 residues. With V trimmed by 4 bases and J by 6 bases, 7 bases remained unmatched. Material for sequencing was peripheral blood. V is TRBV9 and J is TRBJ2-1, with 10 bases fitting TRBD2. This sequence originates from a woman older than 75 with active or convalescent COVID-19. CDR3 protein: CASSIGLAELNEQFF. CDR3 coding DNA: TGTGCCAGCAGCATCGGACTAGCGGAACTCAATGAGCAGTTCTTC.